The following is a T cell receptor beta chain sequence with its context. This CDR3 has 14 residues. The V and J ends lost 4 bases and 3 bases respectively, with 12 bases between them. From germline, CDR1 is LNHDA and CDR2 SQIVND (reference sequence). As processed by the authors: Amplified reference gene primers provided the basis for estimating nucleated cell counts. Method: immunoSEQ multiplex PCR; TCRdb's copy keeps in-frame clones and lacks some. The V and J calls and clone size were taken over from that table, and D and trimming were inferred from the DNA. The sample has over 250,000 clones, about 82% seen once. This entry comes from a study of blood T cell repertoires in COVID-19. Study overall: The cDNA or gDNA used as material had been derived from T cells, B-cell-depleted T cells, or PBMCs.

This sequence joins TRBV19 and TRBJ1-1, with D perhaps matching TRBD1 (5 bases). The material sequenced was peripheral blood. This sequence was found in a man in his forties or fifties with active or convalescent COVID-19. DNA of the CDR3: TGTGCCAGTAGTACCAGGGTTTTCGACACTGAAGCTTTCTTT. As protein: CASSTRVFDTEAFF.